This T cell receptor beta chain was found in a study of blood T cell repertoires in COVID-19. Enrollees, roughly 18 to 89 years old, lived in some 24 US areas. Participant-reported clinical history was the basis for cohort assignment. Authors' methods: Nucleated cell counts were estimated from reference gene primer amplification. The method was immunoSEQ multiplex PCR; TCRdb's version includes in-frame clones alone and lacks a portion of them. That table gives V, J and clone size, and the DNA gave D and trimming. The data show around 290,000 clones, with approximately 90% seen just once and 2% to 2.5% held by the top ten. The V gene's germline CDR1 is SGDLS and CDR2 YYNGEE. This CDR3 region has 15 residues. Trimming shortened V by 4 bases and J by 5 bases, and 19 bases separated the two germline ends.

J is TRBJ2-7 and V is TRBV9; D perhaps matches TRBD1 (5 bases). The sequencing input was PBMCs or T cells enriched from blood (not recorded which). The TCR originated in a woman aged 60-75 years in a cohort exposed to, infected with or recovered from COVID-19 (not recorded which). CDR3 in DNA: TGTGCCAGCAGCCCTACAGGCGTCCCTCCCCACGAGCAGTACTTC. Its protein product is CASSPTGVPPHEQYF.